A selection of T cell receptor beta chains follows, all from one sample in a study of blood T cells in healthy people across ages. Using its own MiXCR run on the 5' RACE reads, TCRdb lists one record per CDR3 protein. The top ten hold about 21% of the sample, which has over 1,500,000 distinct CDR3 sequences, about two fifths seen once. The sequencing input was blood. The receptors originated from a human donor in good health. Both conserved end residues are part of each CDR3. D genes are given only for firm matches. Expanded clones get a size class; other rows say once, few or many, or leave the size out.

14	-	TRBJ2-3	many	TRBV5-1	CASSPGTSRDTQYF	TGCGCCAGCAGTCCTGGAACGAGTAGGGATACGCAGTATTTT
14	TRBD1	TRBJ2-7	few	TRBV3-1	CASPGQGKTYEQYF	TGTGCCAGCCCGGGACAGGGGAAAACCTACGAGCAGTACTTC
14	TRBD2	TRBJ2-5	-	TRBV20-1	CSASRGLAEETQYF	TGCAGTGCTAGTCGGGGACTAGCGGAAGAGACCCAGTACTTC
14	-	TRBJ2-7	-	TRBV7-6	CASSLINRGGEQYF	TGTGCCAGCAGCTTAATAAATAGAGGGGGCGAGCAGTACTTC
18	TRBD1	TRBJ2-3	-	TRBV20-1	CSALSLTRTGGRADTQYF	TGCAGTGCTCTCTCCCTCACCAGGACAGGGGGCAGGGCAGATACGCAGTATTTT
14	-	TRBJ2-7	-	TRBV4-3	CASSHNDRRGEQYF	TGCGCCAGCAGCCATAATGACAGGAGAGGCGAGCAGTACTTC
15	TRBD1	TRBJ1-1	few	TRBV6-6	CASSYGGQLNTEAFF	TGTGCCAGTAGTTACGGGGGACAGTTGAACACTGAAGCTTTCTTT
13	-	TRBJ1-2	-	TRBV7-9	CASSLNGAGGYTF	TGTGCCAGCAGCTTAAATGGGGCTGGTGGCTACACCTTC
13	TRBD2	TRBJ2-3	few	TRBV20-1	CSAETSMTDTQYF	TGCAGTGCTGAGACTAGCATGACAGATACGCAGTATTTT
16	TRBD1	TRBJ2-1	-	TRBV5-1	CASSLAWGQGYNEQFF	TGCGCCAGCAGCTTGGCCTGGGGACAGGGCTACAATGAGCAGTTCTTC
17	TRBD2	TRBJ2-1	few	TRBV7-6	CASSLQGGGVLLSEQFF	TGTGCCAGCAGCTTACAGGGCGGGGGGGTTTTGTTAAGTGAGCAGTTCTTC
17	-	TRBJ2-4	-	TRBV12-5	CASGFQIPGAGKNIQYF	TGTGCTAGTGGTTTCCAGATCCCAGGGGCTGGCAAAAACATTCAGTACTTC
14	-	TRBJ2-3	-	TRBV5-1	CASKQRMGTDTQYF	TGCGCCAGCAAACAGCGGATGGGCACAGATACGCAGTATTTT
15	TRBD1	TRBJ2-5	few	TRBV11-2	CASSLTGTGGFEQYF	TGTGCCAGCAGCTTAACCGGGACAGGGGGCTTTGAGCAGTACTTC
14	-	TRBJ2-7	few	TRBV7-2	CASSLVGNTYEQYF	TGTGCCAGCAGCTTAGTCGGGAACACCTACGAGCAGTACTTC
13	-	TRBJ2-7	few	TRBV7-9	CASSPRTHYEQYF	TGTGCCAGCAGCCCCCGGACCCACTACGAGCAGTACTTC
14	-	TRBJ2-1	once	TRBV7-2	CASSSRGFQETQFF	TGTGCCAGCAGCTCGCGGGGTTTCCAAGAGACCCAGTTCTTC
15	-	TRBJ2-1	-	TRBV7-3	CASSAYGRGENEQFF	TGTGCCAGCAGCGCTTATGGGAGAGGTGAAAATGAGCAGTTCTTC
15	TRBD1	TRBJ1-2	-	TRBV4-1	CASSQGAGGKYGYTF	TGCGCCAGCAGCCAAGGGGCAGGGGGTAAATATGGCTACACCTTC
17	-	TRBJ1-1	-	TRBV12-3/TRBV12-4	CASSLGRAAKMNTEAFF	TGTGCCAGCAGTTTAGGCAGGGCGGCAAAGATGAACACTGAAGCTTTCTTT
15	TRBD2	TRBJ2-7	few	TRBV28	CASSLWRGSSYEQYF	TGTGCCAGCAGTTTATGGCGGGGGAGCTCCTACGAGCAGTACTTC
16	-	TRBJ1-2	-	TRBV5-4	CASSLAGGRVRYGYTF	TGTGCCAGCAGCTTGGCCGGCGGACGCGTGCGGTATGGCTACACCTTC
14	TRBD2	TRBJ2-7	-	TRBV11-3	CASSLRGVPYEQYF	TGTGCCAGCAGCCTTCGGGGGGTTCCCTACGAGCAGTACTTC
16	-	TRBJ2-7	few	TRBV4-2	CASSQDESREPSEQYF	TGTGCCAGCAGCCAAGATGAGAGCAGGGAACCCTCCGAGCAGTACTTC
14	-	TRBJ2-7	few	TRBV5-1	CASSSEDGCYEQYF	TGCGCCAGCAGCTCCGAGGACGGGTGCTACGAGCAGTACTTC
11	TRBD2	TRBJ2-1	-	TRBV11-2	CASSLGGSPFF	TGTGCCAGCAGCTTGGGGGGGTCCCCGTTCTTC
15	-	TRBJ2-5	few	TRBV4-2	CASSQSGGRSETQYF	TGTGCCAGCAGCCAATCAGGTGGCCGTTCGGAGACCCAGTACTTC
14	-	TRBJ2-7	-	TRBV2	CASSEVGNTYEQYF	TGTGCCAGCAGTGAAGTGGGGAATACCTACGAGCAGTACTTC
15	-	TRBJ2-3	few	TRBV28	CASSYWGDSTDTQYF	TGTGCCAGCAGCTATTGGGGGGACAGCACAGATACGCAGTATTTT
15	-	TRBJ2-7	-	TRBV5-1	CASSLIGRGSYEQYF	TGCGCCAGCAGCTTGATCGGTCGAGGGTCCTACGAGCAGTACTTC
15	-	TRBJ1-5	-	TRBV4-1	CASSPTAQTNQPQHF	TGCGCCAGCAGCCCCACCGCACAGACCAATCAGCCCCAGCATTTT
16	TRBD1	TRBJ1-1	-	TRBV5-1	CASSLDGTARNTEAFF	TGCGCCAGCAGCTTGGACGGGACAGCTCGGAACACTGAAGCTTTCTTT
13	TRBD1	TRBJ1-2	-	TRBV12-3/TRBV12-4	CASRISGTGSYTF	TGTGCCAGCAGAATATCCGGGACAGGGAGCTACACCTTC
16	TRBD2	TRBJ2-7	-	TRBV12-3/TRBV12-4	CANSFASGEAAYEQYF	TGTGCCAACAGTTTTGCTAGCGGGGAGGCCGCCTACGAGCAGTACTTC
14	-	TRBJ1-5	many	TRBV12-3/TRBV12-4	CASSPDRLNQPQHF	TGTGCCAGCAGTCCAGACAGGCTCAATCAGCCCCAGCATTTT
12	-	TRBJ2-1	-	TRBV20-1	CSASGVDNEQFF	TGCAGTGCTAGTGGCGTCGATAATGAGCAGTTCTTC
17	-	TRBJ1-2	-	TRBV7-2	CASSLPRTQLNHYGYTF	TGTGCCAGCAGCTTACCCAGGACTCAGCTGAACCACTATGGCTACACCTTC
10	-	TRBJ2-1	many	TRBV2	CASGGNEQFF	TGTGCCAGCGGGGGGAATGAGCAGTTCTTC
12	-	TRBJ1-1	-	TRBV20-1	CSTLSAGQEAFF	TGCAGTACACTCTCTGCAGGACAGGAAGCTTTCTTT
14	-	TRBJ2-7	-	TRBV5-5	CASRISGGSYEQYF	TGTGCCAGCAGGATTTCCGGGGGCTCCTACGAGCAGTACTTC
14	-	TRBJ2-3	once	TRBV7-9	CASSPSWSTDTQYF	TGTGCCAGCAGCCCCTCCTGGAGCACAGATACGCAGTATTTT
15	-	TRBJ2-4	many	TRBV9	CASSVSGTTKNIQYF	TGTGCCAGCAGCGTAAGTGGGACAACCAAAAACATTCAGTACTTC
14	TRBD2	TRBJ2-5	-	TRBV18	CASSSKAGKETQYF	TGTGCCAGCTCATCTAAAGCGGGGAAGGAGACCCAGTACTTC
18	TRBD2	TRBJ2-5	-	TRBV7-2	CASSPPGTSGGASKTQYF	TGTGCCAGCAGCCCGCCCGGGACTAGCGGGGGGGCATCGAAGACCCAGTACTTC
14	-	TRBJ2-1	-	TRBV4-1	CASSQSPTGNEQFF	TGCGCCAGCAGCCAATCCCCAACTGGGAATGAGCAGTTCTTC
14	-	TRBJ2-1	-	TRBV6-2/TRBV6-3	CASSYSENQETQFF	TGTGCCAGCAGTTACAGCGAGAACCAAGAGACCCAGTTCTTC
14	TRBD1	TRBJ2-7	few	TRBV29-1	CSVGTGASLYEQYF	TGCAGCGTCGGGACAGGGGCCTCACTCTACGAGCAGTACTTC
12	-	TRBJ2-3	few	TRBV10-3	CASGLLTDTQYF	TGTGCCAGTGGGCTACTCACAGATACGCAGTATTTT
17	TRBD1	TRBJ1-2	many	TRBV29-1	CSVEDLTGGETNYGYTF	TGCAGCGTTGAAGATCTCACAGGGGGCGAGACTAACTATGGCTACACCTTC
16	-	TRBJ2-1	-	TRBV24-1	CATSDFSELWGNEQFF	TGTGCCACCAGTGATTTTTCCGAACTGTGGGGCAATGAGCAGTTCTTC
14	-	TRBJ1-6	-	TRBV7-2	CASSLMTVTSPLHF	TGTGCCAGCAGCTTGATGACAGTGACTTCACCCCTCCACTTT
15	-	TRBJ1-1	-	TRBV5-5	CASSFTPDRCVEAFF	TGTGCCAGCAGCTTCACCCCAGACAGGTGCGTTGAAGCTTTCTTT